Presented here are 11 T cell receptor beta chains from one specimen sequenced in a study of identical twins. TCRdb recomputed calls from the 5' RACE reads with MiXCR, one row per CDR3 protein. This table holds 520,000 or so distinct CDR3 sequences, 20% to 25% found once. These data were also reused for a study on T cells expressing NK-cell markers.

Sequenced: CD4+ T cells sorted from blood. All receptors come from a woman aged 18-29 years in good health.

The chain joins TRBV6-1 to TRBJ2-1; 8 nucleotides match TRBD2. Germline CDR1 is MNHNS and CDR2 is SASEGT. The CDR3 spans 16 residues. The V gene end was trimmed by 4 bases and the J gene end by 10 bases; junction bases not matched to a gene: 15. CDR3 sequence reads: CASSGPGGPSLKEQFF. In DNA, the CDR3 is TGTGCCAGCAGTGGCCCGGGGGGGCCCTCCCTTAAGGAGCAGTTCTTC.

This clonotype has a handful of counts. Here the CDR3 DNA reads TGTGCCAGCAGTTCTCTTGGACAGGGATCGGCTGGCTACACCTTC. Its protein product is CASSSLGQGSAGYTF. The chain has TRBV12-3 or TRBV12-4 and TRBJ1-2; 8 nucleotides agree with TRBD1. V dropped 4 bases and J dropped 7; count of bases not matched to a gene: 11. This CDR3 spans 15 amino acids.

The chain joins TRBV11-3 to TRBJ2-7, with TRBD1 matching over 10 bases. CDR3 length: 16 amino acids. Trimming removed 5 bases from V and 3 bases from J; junction bases left unmatched: 10. Per germline, CDR1 SGHNT and CDR2 YENEEA. DNA of the CDR3: TGTGCCAGCAGCAATCTTTTGGGACAGGGGTACTACGAGCAGTACTTC. This encodes CASSNLLGQGYYEQYF.

The chain couples TRBV12-3 or TRBV12-4 to TRBJ1-1; D call uncertain. The CDR3 extends over 16 amino acids. V gave up 3 bases and J gave up 1 base, with 15 bases separating them. CDR3: CASSFRLGRGNTEAFF. In DNA form, the CDR3 reads TGTGCCAGCAGTTTTCGCCTAGGGAGAGGGAACACTGAAGCTTTCTTT.

This clonotype appeared a few times. The CDR3 DNA reads TGTGCCAGCAAGAGGGGACAGCGGGAGACCCACAATGAGCAGTTCTTC. Translation: CASKRGQRETHNEQFF. The chain joins TRBV21-1 to TRBJ2-1; the D call in the table, TRBD2, was not verified against the DNA. TRBV21-1 is a listed pseudogene. The CDR3 spans 16 residues.

This chain uses TRBV7-2 with TRBJ2-4; no reliable D call. Germline CDR1 SGHTA, CDR2 FQGNSA. V was trimmed by 1 base and J by 2 bases, leaving 12 bases between them. This CDR3 has 16 residues. CDR3 in DNA: TGTGCCAGCAGCTTAGGCTTTAGGTTTACCAAAAACATTCAGTACTTC. This encodes CASSLGFRFTKNIQYF.

This chain uses TRBV29-1 with TRBJ2-6; unclear D gene. Germline CDR1 and CDR2: SQVTM and ANQGSEA. Trimming removed 3 bases at V and 0 bases at J, with 6 bases between. This CDR3 has 14 amino acids. The CDR3 DNA is TGCAGCGTTGATTGGAGCTCTGGGGCCAACGTCCTGACTTTC. Its protein product is CSVDWSSGANVLTF.

Only a few counts were recorded for this clonotype. The chain employs TRBV12-3 or TRBV12-4 and TRBJ1-1; the D is unclear. The CDR3 sequence is 12 residues long. Trimming removed 2 bases at V and 3 bases at J, with 4 bases between. The CDR3 reads CASSLLYTEAFF. The CDR3 nucleotides read TGTGCCAGCAGTTTATTATACACTGAAGCTTTCTTT.

The J gene is TRBJ2-3, the V gene TRBV7-8; 7 bases match TRBD2. Trimming took 5 bases from V and 4 from J; bases not matched to a gene: 12. Germline V gene data show CDR1 as SGHVS and CDR2 as FQNEAQ. The CDR3 is 16 amino acids. CDR3 protein: CASSLVPGGWADTQYF. In DNA, the CDR3 is TGTGCCAGCAGCCTCGTCCCGGGGGGTTGGGCAGATACGCAGTATTTT.

The V and J genes are TRBV5-1 and TRBJ1-2, with 10 bases lining up with TRBD1. The CDR3 extends over 14 amino acids. After removal of 2 bases from V and 5 bases from J, the junction contained 3 bases not matched to a gene. From germline, CDR1 is SGHRS and CDR2 YFSETQ. The CDR3 here is CASSFGTGEYGYTF. Written as DNA, the CDR3 is TGCGCCAGCAGCTTCGGGACAGGGGAATATGGCTACACCTTC. Full variable domain (outside the CDR3, taken from reference TRBV5-1 and TRBJ1-2): KAGVTQTPRYLIKTRGQQVTLSCSPISGHRSVSWYQQTPGQGLQFLFEYFSETQRNKGNFPGRFSGRQFSNSRSEMNVSTLELGDSALYLCASSFGTGEYGYTFGSGTRLTVV.

This clonotype has just a few counts. The V and J genes are TRBV9 and TRBJ1-1; no clear D. Per germline, CDR1 SGDLS and CDR2 YYNGEE. The CDR3 consists of 14 residues. The V end lost 3 bases, the J end lost 5 bases, and 14 bases lay between the germline ends. The CDR3 DNA reads TGTGCCAGCAGCGCCGACTGGGAGCGGACTGAAGCTTTCTTT. Translated, it gives CASSADWERTEAFF.